This TCR beta chain was captured in a study of blood T cell repertoires in COVID-19 (dated by TCRdb to the early 2020s). Broadly, across the study: The collaborator samples originated in the United States, Italy and Spain and spanned the acute and convalescent phases of COVID-19. Samples came from the ongoing ImmuneRACE study (first 160 participants) plus 1,254 subjects from 6 global collaborators. A freely available public database, intended as a resource for researchers studying the immune response to SARS-CoV-2, is where the repertoires were released. HLA class I and class II types, where available, came from metadata supplied by the sample provider rather than from assay-based typing. Sample metadata almost always included a de-identified subject ID, COVID-19 status, age in years and sex. Deeply sampled blood TCRbeta repertoires from subjects exposed to, actively infected with, or recovered from COVID-19 were included in the dataset. The prospective study material was composed of cDNA or gDNA derived from T cells, B-cell-depleted T cells, or PBMCs.

About this clone: No antigen is known for it. Base qualities are not at hand, and no much larger clone is one base apart.

Inclusive of the bounding cysteine and phenylalanine, the CDR3 is 14 residues long. Only the CDR3 DNA stays, 42 bases, in frame from base 1. The germline V gene gives CDR1 as SGHNT and CDR2 as YENEEA. V ends up 6 bases short and J 4 bases short, with an unmatched junction base count of 7. The immunoSEQ Assay, a bias-controlled multiplex PCR, was used to amplify TCRbeta CDR3 regions from genomic DNA. The source study handled its data this way. Nucleated cell counts per sample were estimated from amplification of reference gene primers within the assay. To quantify the absolute abundance of each unique TCRbeta CDR3 rearrangement, sequence reads were collapsed and filtered. For each sample, productive Simpson clonality was calculated by taking the square root of Simpson's diversity index across productive rearrangements. This is the immuneACCESS table as TCRdb keeps it, with only in-frame sequences that have V and J called. A part of the clones is gone; compared with another copy, unresolved V genes explain less than half, and the rest is unexplained. The DNA gave D and trimming, while V, J and clone size come from that table. For this sample the table gives about 240,000 clones, of which roughly 88% were detected only once. The ten largest clones represent about 0.8% of the sample.

Summary of the overall study and its limitations: How much clinical and demographic metadata was included differed by source and by participant, and the metadata was provided uncurated.

Collaborating institutions collected whole blood in K2EDTA tubes following their own protocols. Collaborator samples were shipped for TCRbeta analysis as frozen whole blood, isolated PBMCs, or DNA extracted from either sample type. The rearranged chain carries TRBV11-3 and TRBJ2-5; 8 bases in between match TRBD2. The TCR originated in a woman aged 25-40 years with acute or convalescent COVID-19. Sequencing input: peripheral blood. CDR3 loop: CASRHQRELETQYF. The nucleotide sequence reads TGTGCCAGCAGACATCAGCGGGAGTTAGAGACCCAGTACTTC. The full variable domain, completed from the reference TRBV11-3 and TRBJ2-5 proteins outside the CDR3, reads EAGVVQSPRYKIIEKKQPVAFWCNPISGHNTLYWYLQNLGQGPELLIRYENEEAVDDSQLPKDRFSAERLKGVDSTLKIQPAELGDSAVYLCASRHQRELETQYFGPGTRLLVL.